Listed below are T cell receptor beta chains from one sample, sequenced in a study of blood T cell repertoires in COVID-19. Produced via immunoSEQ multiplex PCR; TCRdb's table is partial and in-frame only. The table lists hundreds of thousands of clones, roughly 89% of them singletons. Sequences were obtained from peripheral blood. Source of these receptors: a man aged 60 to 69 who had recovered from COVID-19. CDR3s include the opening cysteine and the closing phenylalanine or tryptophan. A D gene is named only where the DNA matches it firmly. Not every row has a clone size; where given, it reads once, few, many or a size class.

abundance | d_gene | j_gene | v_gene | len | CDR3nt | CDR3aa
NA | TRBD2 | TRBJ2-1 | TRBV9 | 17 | TGTGCCAGCAGCCTGGGACTAGCGGGGGGTAACTACAATGAGCAGTTCTTC | CASSLGLAGGNYNEQFF
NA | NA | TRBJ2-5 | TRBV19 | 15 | TGTGCCAGTAGTCCCTCCTTTGCGGGCCAAGAGACCCAGTACTTC | CASSPSFAGQETQYF
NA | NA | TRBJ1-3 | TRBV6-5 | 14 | TGTGCCAGCAGCTCGTGGGCAAGGGGCAACACCATATATTTT | CASSSWARGNTIYF
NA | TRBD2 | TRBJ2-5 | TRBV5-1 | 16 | TGCGCCAGCAGCCCTGGAGCGGGGGGAATACAAGAGACCCAGTACTTC | CASSPGAGGIQETQYF
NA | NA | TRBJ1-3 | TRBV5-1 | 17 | TGCGCCAGCAGCCGAAGTGGGGCAGAGTTCTCTGGAAACACCATATATTTT | CASSRSGAEFSGNTIYF
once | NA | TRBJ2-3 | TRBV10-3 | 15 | TGTGCCATCAGTGAGGGGCAAACGTTCTCAGATACGCAGTATTTT | CAISEGQTFSDTQYF
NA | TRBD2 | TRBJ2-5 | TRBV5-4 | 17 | TGTGCCAGCAGCTTGGGACTAGCGGGGGGGTACCAAGAGACCCAGTACTTC | CASSLGLAGGYQETQYF
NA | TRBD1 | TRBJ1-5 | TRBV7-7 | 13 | TGTGCTAGCAGCTTGGACAGGGATCAGCCCCAGCATTTT | CASSLDRDQPQHF
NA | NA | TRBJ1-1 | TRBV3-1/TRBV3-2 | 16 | TGTGCCAGCAGCCAAGCCTCAGGATACGGGGACACTGAAGCTTTCTTT | CASSQASGYGDTEAFF
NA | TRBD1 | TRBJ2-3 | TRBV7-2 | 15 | TGTGCCAGCAGCCTAACGTGGACAGGGTTAAATACGCAGTATTTT | CASSLTWTGLNTQYF
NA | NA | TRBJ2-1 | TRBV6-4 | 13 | TGTGCCAGCAGTGAGTCGGGAAACAATGAGCAGTTCTTC | CASSESGNNEQFF
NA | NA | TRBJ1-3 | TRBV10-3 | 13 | TGTGCCATCACCCGGTCATCTGGAAACACCATATATTTT | CAITRSSGNTIYF
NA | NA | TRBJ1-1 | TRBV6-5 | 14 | TGTGCCAGCAGTTTACGGGGGTCGAACACTGAAGCTTTCTTT | CASSLRGSNTEAFF
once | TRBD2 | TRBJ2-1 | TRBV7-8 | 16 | TGTGCCAGCAGCCCCCCCCGTGAGCGGGGGGACAATGAGCAGTTCTTC | CASSPPRERGDNEQFF
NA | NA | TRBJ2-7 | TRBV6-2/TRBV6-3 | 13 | TGTGCCAGCAGTTACTTCAGATGGTACGAGCAGTACTTC | CASSYFRWYEQYF
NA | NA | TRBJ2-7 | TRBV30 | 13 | TGTGCCGTAGGAGGGCACTCCTCCTACGAGCAGTACTTC | CAVGGHSSYEQYF
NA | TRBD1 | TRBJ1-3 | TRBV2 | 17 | TGTGCCAGCAGTGTCACAGGGGTATCCCTCACTGGAAACACCATATATTTT | CASSVTGVSLTGNTIYF
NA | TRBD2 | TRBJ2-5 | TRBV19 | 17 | TGTGCCAGTAGCCCCCGGACTAGCGGGAGGATAGGCGAGACCCAGTACTTC | CASSPRTSGRIGETQYF
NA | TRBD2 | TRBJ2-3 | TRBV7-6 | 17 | TGTGCCAGCAGCTTAGAGTACAGAGCGGGGGAGGGGGATACGCAGTATTTT | CASSLEYRAGEGDTQYF
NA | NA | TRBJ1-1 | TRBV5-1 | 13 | TGCGCCAGCAGCTTGGCCACGGTTACTGAAGCTTTCTTT | CASSLATVTEAFF
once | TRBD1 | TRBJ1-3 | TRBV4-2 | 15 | TGTGCCAGCAAAGGGACAGGGGAGCCTGGAAACACCATATATTTT | CASKGTGEPGNTIYF
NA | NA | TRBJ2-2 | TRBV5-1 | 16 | TGCGCCAGCAGCTTTGCGGCGCGGGCGAACACCGGGGAGCTGTTTTTT | CASSFAARANTGELFF
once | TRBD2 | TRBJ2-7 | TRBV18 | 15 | TGTGCCAGCTCACCACGAAGCGGGAGGACCTACGAGCAGTACTTC | CASSPRSGRTYEQYF
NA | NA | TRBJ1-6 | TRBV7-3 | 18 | TGTGCCAGCAGCTTAATCCGAGGACACTCTCTTTATAATTCACCCCTCCACTTT | CASSLIRGHSLYNSPLHF
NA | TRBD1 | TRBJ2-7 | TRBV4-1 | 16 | TGCGCCAGCAGCCTGACCCCGGGACAGGGGATCCACGAGCAGTACTTC | CASSLTPGQGIHEQYF
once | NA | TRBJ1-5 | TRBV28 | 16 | TGTGCCAGCAGTTTAAACAGGGTGAATAGCAATCAGCCCCAGCATTTT | CASSLNRVNSNQPQHF
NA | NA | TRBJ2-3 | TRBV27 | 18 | TGTGCCAGCAGTTCCCGGACATCTGCTTCAAGGACCACAGATACGCAGTATTTT | CASSSRTSASRTTDTQYF
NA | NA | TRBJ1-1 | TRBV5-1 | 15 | TGCGCCAGCAGCTGGGGACAAGGGGTGAACACTGAAGCTTTCTTT | CASSWGQGVNTEAFF
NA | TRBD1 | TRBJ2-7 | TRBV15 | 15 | TGTGCCACCAGCAGTAGACAGGGCTTTTCCTACGAGCAGTACTTC | CATSSRQGFSYEQYF
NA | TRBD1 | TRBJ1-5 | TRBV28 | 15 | TGTGCCAGCAGGCAAGGACAGGGGCGCAATCAGCCCCAGCATTTT | CASRQGQGRNQPQHF
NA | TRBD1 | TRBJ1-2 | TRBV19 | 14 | TGTGCCAGTAGTATCGACAGGGGGGGCTATGGCTACACCTTC | CASSIDRGGYGYTF
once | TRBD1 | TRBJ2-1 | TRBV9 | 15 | TGTGCCAGCAGCGCCGGAGGACAGGGGGCGTTTGAGCAGTTCTTC | CASSAGGQGAFEQFF
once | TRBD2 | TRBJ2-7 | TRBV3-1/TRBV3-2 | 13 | TGTGCCAGCAGCCAACGGGGGGCCTACGAGCAGTACTTC | CASSQRGAYEQYF
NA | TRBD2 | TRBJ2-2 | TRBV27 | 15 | TGTGCCAGCAGGGAAAGCGGGAGGGGGCCCGGGGAGCTGTTTTTT | CASRESGRGPGELFF
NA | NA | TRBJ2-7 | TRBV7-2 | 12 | TGTGCCAGCAGCCCCCCCGGGAACGAGCAGTACTTC | CASSPPGNEQYF
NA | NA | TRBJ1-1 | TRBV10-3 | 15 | TGTGCCATCAGTGAGTCTGTTGGGACACGTGCCTTGGCTTTCTTT | CAISESVGTRALAFF
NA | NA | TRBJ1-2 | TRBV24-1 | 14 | TGTGCCACCAGTGATTCGGGAGGGGCCTATGGCTACACCTTC | CATSDSGGAYGYTF
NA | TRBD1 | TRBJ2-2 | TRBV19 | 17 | TGTGCCAGCAGGAGAACGTGGGGACAGGGGATCGCCGGGGAGCTGTTTTTT | CASRRTWGQGIAGELFF
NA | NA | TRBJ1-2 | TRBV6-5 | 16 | TGTGCCAGCAGTTACTCGCTTTCAGGGGAAATGGATGGCTACACCTTC | CASSYSLSGEMDGYTF
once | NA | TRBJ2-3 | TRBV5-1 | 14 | TGCGCCAGCAGCTTGCAGACACCCGGAGATACGCAGTATTTT | CASSLQTPGDTQYF
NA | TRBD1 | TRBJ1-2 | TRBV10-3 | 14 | TGTGCCATCACCCGTGGACAGGCTAACTATGGCTACACCTTC | CAITRGQANYGYTF
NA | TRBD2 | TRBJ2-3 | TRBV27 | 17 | TGTGCCAGCAGTTTGCGGGGGGCCTTAACGTACACAGATACGCAGTATTTT | CASSLRGALTYTDTQYF
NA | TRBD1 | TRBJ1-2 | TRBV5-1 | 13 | TGCGCCAGCAGGATCGGGACAGGGGCGCCCTACACCTTC | CASRIGTGAPYTF
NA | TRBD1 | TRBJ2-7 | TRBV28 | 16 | TGTGCCAGCAGGCCCACCTCGGGACAGGGATTCTACGAGCAGTACTTC | CASRPTSGQGFYEQYF
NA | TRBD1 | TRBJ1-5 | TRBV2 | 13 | TGTGCCAGCAGTGACAGGGGGCATCAGCCCCAGCATTTT | CASSDRGHQPQHF
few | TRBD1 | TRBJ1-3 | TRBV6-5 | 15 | TGTGCCAGTAGGAGGCAGGGGGCATTTGGAAACACCATATATTTT | CASRRQGAFGNTIYF
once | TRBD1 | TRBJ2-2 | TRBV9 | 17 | TGTGCCAGCAGCGTCCGACCGGGACAGGAGAACACCGGGGAGCTGTTTTTT | CASSVRPGQENTGELFF
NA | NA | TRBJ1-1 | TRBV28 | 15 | TGTGCCAGCAGTTTCATTACCCAGCCGGGCACTGAAGCTTTCTTT | CASSFITQPGTEAFF
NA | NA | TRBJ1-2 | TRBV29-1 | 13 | TGCAGCGTTGAAAATGCCTCCAGGTTTGGCTACACCTTC | CSVENASRFGYTF
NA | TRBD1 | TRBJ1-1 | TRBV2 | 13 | TGTGCCAGCAGTGGACAGGGTAGCACTGAAGCTTTCTTT | CASSGQGSTEAFF
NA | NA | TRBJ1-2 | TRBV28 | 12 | TGTGCCAGTAGCCCAGGACTCTATGGCTACACCTTC | CASSPGLYGYTF
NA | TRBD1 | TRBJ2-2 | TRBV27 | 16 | TGTGCCTCCAGCAGGTGGTCAGGGGGCGCCGGCGGGGAGCTGTTTTTT | CASSRWSGGAGGELFF
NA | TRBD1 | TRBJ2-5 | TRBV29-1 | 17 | TGCAGCGTTGAAGGATCCCGGGACAGGGTGTACCAAGAGACCCAGTACTTC | CSVEGSRDRVYQETQYF
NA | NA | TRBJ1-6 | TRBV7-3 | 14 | TGTGCCAGCAGCCCCGGACAGCCGAATTCACCCCTCCACTTT | CASSPGQPNSPLHF